This T cell receptor (beta chain) was found in a study of blood T cell repertoires in COVID-19. Turning to the study itself: There were acute and convalescent COVID-19 samples, and they came from the United States, Italy and Spain. T cells, B-cell-depleted T cells, or PBMCs provided the cDNA or gDNA that served as material.

Per the original data handling: Amplification from reference gene primers served as the basis for estimated nucleated cell counts. Clones were read by immunoSEQ multiplex PCR, and TCRdb kept only the in-frame ones, dropping some. Clone size and the V and J calls come from that table; the DNA yielded D and trimming. The sample has almost 300,000 clones, roughly 86% seen once. Germline-derived CDR1 and CDR2 are SGHRS and YFSETQ. V dropped 0 bases and J dropped 1 base, with 15 bases sitting between them. The CDR3 is 17 residues long. Sequencing was carried out using peripheral blood. The TCR originated in a man between 65 and 80 years old with acute or convalescent COVID-19. The chain couples TRBV5-1 to TRBJ2-3; D is possibly TRBD2 (5 bases). CDR3 amino acids: CASSLGGYPRGTDTQYF. CDR3 sequence (DNA): TGCGCCAGCAGCTTGGGAGGGTATCCGCGGGGCACAGATACGCAGTATTTT.